The present entry profiles one TCR beta chain with its context. TCRdb used MiXCR to reprocess the PCR reads, holding one entry per CDR3 protein. The table lists approximately 90,000 distinct CDR3 sequences, under 25% of them singletons, with 1% to 1.2% in the top ten. The sample belongs to a study of molecular identifiers for immune sequencing clone quantification. Trimming shortened V by 5 bases and J by 5 bases, and 10 bases separated the two germline ends. Germline assignment: CDR1 LNHDA and CDR2 SQIVND (reference sequence). CDR3 length: 12 amino acids. Source material: naive CD8+ T cells from blood, with Jurkat cell RNA spiked in. As for subset: FACS-sorted CD8+CD4-CCR7+CD45RA+ naive T cells. The V call is TRBV19, the J call TRBJ2-7; no firm D call. The sequence was collected from a human donor in good health. Some libraries in this study had Jurkat cell RNA spiked in. This CDR3 reads CASSSTPHEQYF. The CDR3 DNA follows: TGTGCCAGTAGTTCCACGCCCCACGAGCAGTACTTC. Together with reference TRBV19 and TRBJ2-7, the CDR3 gives the full variable domain: DGGITQSPKYLFRKEGQNVTLSCEQNLNHDAMYWYRQDPGQGLRLIYYSQIVNDFQKGDIAEGYSVSREKKESFPLTVTSAQKNPTAFYLCASSSTPHEQYFGPGTRLTVT.